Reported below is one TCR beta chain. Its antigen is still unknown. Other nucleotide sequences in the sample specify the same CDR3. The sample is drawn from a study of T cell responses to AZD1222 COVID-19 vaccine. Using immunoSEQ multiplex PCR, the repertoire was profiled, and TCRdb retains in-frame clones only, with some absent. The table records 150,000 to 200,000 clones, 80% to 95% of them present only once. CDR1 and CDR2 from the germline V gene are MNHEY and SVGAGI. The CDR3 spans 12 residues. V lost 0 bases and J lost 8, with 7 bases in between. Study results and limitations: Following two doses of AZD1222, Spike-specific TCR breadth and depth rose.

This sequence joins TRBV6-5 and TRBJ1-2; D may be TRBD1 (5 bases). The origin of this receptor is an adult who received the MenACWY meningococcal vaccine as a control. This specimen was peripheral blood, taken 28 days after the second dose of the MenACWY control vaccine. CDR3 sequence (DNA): TGTGCCAGCAGTTACTCGGGGGGGGGCTACACCTTC. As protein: CASSYSGGGYTF.